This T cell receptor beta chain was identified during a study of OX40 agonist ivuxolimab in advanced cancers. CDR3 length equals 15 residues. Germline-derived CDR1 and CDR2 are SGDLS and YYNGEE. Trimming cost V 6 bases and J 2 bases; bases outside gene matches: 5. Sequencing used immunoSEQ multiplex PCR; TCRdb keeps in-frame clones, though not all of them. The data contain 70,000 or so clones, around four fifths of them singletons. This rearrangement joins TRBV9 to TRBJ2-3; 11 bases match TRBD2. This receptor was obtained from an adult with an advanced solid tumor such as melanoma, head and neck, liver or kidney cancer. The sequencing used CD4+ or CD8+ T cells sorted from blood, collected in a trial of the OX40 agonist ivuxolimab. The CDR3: CASTTSGSYTDTQYF. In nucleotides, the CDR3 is TGTGCCAGCACTACTAGCGGGAGTTACACAGATACGCAGTATTTT. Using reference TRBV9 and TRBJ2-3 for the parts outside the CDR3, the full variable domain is DSGVTQTPKHLITATGQRVTLRCSPRSGDLSVYWYQQSLDQGLQFLIQYYNGEERAKGNILERFSAQQFPDLHSELNLSSLELGDSALYFCASTTSGSYTDTQYFGPGTRLTVL.